This record looks at one T cell receptor (beta chain) sequence and its context. This sample was included in a study of control samples from healthy donors and cancer patients. The germline gives CDR1 SEHNR, CDR2 FQNEAQ (reference sequence). V lost 2 bases to trimming and J lost 0 bases, with 8 bases between them. The CDR3 is 14 amino acids. Clones were read by immunoSEQ multiplex PCR, and TCRdb kept only the in-frame ones, dropping some. The table shows about 150,000 clones, with over 90% occurring only once. V is TRBV7-9 and J is TRBJ2-7; D gene ambiguous. The sequence derives from a middle-aged man in good health. Input material: blood. The CDR3 sequence: CASSLRSRSYEQYF. CDR3 bases: TGTGCCAGCAGCTTAAGGTCCCGCTCCTACGAGCAGTACTTC.